A selection of T cell receptor beta chains follows, all from one sample in a study of long-term antiretroviral therapy in people with HIV. Using immunoSEQ multiplex PCR, the repertoire was profiled, and TCRdb retains in-frame clones only, with some absent. Of about 25,000 clones listed, around 85% are singletons. Specimen: unsorted PBMCs, collected 1.2 years after starting antiretroviral therapy. The source is a man in his fifties with HIV. Each CDR3 is given with its conserved first and last residue. A D gene is named only where the DNA matches it firmly. Clone size is not always given. Where it is, it says once, few, many or a class for expanded clones.

V gene	D gene	clone size	J gene	CDR3 DNA	CDR3 protein
TRBV19	NA	NA	TRBJ1-5	TGTGCCAGTAGTATTAGCAGGGAGAGCAATCAGCCCCAGCATTTT	CASSISRESNQPQHF
TRBV30	TRBD1	NA	TRBJ1-4	TGTGCCTGGAGTCCACTCTCCGGGACAGGCGGTGCAACTAATGAAAAACTGTTTTTT	CAWSPLSGTGGATNEKLFF
TRBV28	TRBD1	NA	TRBJ1-3	TGTGCCAGCAGTTATCATGGGTGGGGCCCCAAGGACAGGTTCTCTGGAAACACCATATATTTT	CASSYHGWGPKDRFSGNTIYF
TRBV9	TRBD2	NA	TRBJ2-5	TGTGCCAGCAGCGTGAGGGAGGGACGAGAGACCCAGTACTTC	CASSVREGRETQYF
TRBV7-8	TRBD2	large	TRBJ2-1	TGTGCCAGCAGCTCCCGGGGAGGGAACTACAATGAGCAGTTCTTC	CASSSRGGNYNEQFF
TRBV19	NA	NA	TRBJ1-6	TGTGCCAGTAAACGGGACAATGGTAATTCACCCCTCCACTTT	CASKRDNGNSPLHF
TRBV11-1	TRBD1	NA	TRBJ2-3	TGTGCCAGCAGCGCAACAGGGGGCGTGAGCACAGATACGCAGTATTTT	CASSATGGVSTDTQYF
TRBV28	NA	NA	TRBJ1-5	TGTGCCAGCAGTCTCCTCGACAGTCCCAATCAGCCCCAGCATTTT	CASSLLDSPNQPQHF
TRBV4-2	NA	NA	TRBJ2-3	TGTGCCAGCAGCCCTAGCAGGGGCTCAGGAGATACGCAGTATTTT	CASSPSRGSGDTQYF
TRBV28	NA	NA	TRBJ1-5	TGTGCCAGCAGCTCCATTTATCAGCCCCAGCATTTT	CASSSIYQPQHF
TRBV6-5	NA	NA	TRBJ2-7	TGTGCCAGCAGTTACTCGAAGAATTCCTACGAGCAGTACTTC	CASSYSKNSYEQYF
TRBV7-9	NA	NA	TRBJ2-2	TGTGCCAGCAGCTTAGTCAGGGCTACCGGGGAGCTGTTTTTT	CASSLVRATGELFF
TRBV9	TRBD2	NA	TRBJ2-1	TGTGCCAGCAGCGTAGGGACTAGCGGAAACAATGAGCAGTTCTTC	CASSVGTSGNNEQFF
TRBV4-3	TRBD2	NA	TRBJ2-4	TGCGCCAGCAGCCAAGGGGAGGGACGTTCAGACATTCAGTACTTC	CASSQGEGRSDIQYF
TRBV10-3	NA	NA	TRBJ1-5	TGTGCCATCAGTGAGTCCCCTAATCAGCCCCAGCATTTT	CAISESPNQPQHF
TRBV6-1	NA	NA	TRBJ1-1	TGTGCCACCGAAATAAGTAGGGGTGAAGCTTTCTTT	CATEISRGEAFF